Detailed here is one T cell receptor beta chain. Its specificity is not known. This specimen comes from a study of cytomegalovirus exposure and HLA in healthy donors. For the study at large: A subsequent analysis reported that the 120 validation repertoires were produced on the same platform that had also been used for the roughly 670 first-cohort repertoires. Study-level results: With high specificity and sensitivity, the classifier reportedly diagnosed cytomegalovirus status.

Data came from immunoSEQ multiplex PCR; TCRdb stores just in-frame clones and leaves some out. The sample has tens of thousands of clones; just over 90% are singletons. Germline V CDR1 and CDR2: SGDLS, YYNGEE. Trimming cost V 0 bases and J 1 base, with 14 bases left between them. The CDR3 covers 16 residues. The TCR originated in a man aged 18 to 29 in good health and CMV-seronegative. Sequenced sample: PBMCs. The rearrangement uses TRBV9 and TRBJ2-7; perhaps TRBD1 as D (5 bases). CDR3: CASSVGVQVNSYEQYF. Written as DNA, the CDR3 is TGTGCCAGCAGCGTAGGGGTACAGGTGAATTCCTACGAGCAGTACTTC.